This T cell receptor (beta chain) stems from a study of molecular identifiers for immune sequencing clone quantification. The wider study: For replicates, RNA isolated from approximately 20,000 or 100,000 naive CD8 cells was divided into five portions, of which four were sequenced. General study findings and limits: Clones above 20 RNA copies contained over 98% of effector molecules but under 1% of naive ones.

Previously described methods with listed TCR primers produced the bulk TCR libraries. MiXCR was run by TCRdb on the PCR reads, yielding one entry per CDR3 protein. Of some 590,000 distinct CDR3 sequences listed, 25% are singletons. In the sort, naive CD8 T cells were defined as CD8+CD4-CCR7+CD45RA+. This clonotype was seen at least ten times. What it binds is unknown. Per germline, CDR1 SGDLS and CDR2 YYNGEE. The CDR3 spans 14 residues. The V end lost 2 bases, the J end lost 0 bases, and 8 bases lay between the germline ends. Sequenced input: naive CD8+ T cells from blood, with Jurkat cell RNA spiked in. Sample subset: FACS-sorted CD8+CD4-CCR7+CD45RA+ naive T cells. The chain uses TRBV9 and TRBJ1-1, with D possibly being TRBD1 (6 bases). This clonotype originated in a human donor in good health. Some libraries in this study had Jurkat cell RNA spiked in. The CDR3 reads CASSVTGLNTEAFF. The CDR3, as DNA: TGTGCCAGCAGCGTCACAGGGTTGAACACTGAAGCTTTCTTT.